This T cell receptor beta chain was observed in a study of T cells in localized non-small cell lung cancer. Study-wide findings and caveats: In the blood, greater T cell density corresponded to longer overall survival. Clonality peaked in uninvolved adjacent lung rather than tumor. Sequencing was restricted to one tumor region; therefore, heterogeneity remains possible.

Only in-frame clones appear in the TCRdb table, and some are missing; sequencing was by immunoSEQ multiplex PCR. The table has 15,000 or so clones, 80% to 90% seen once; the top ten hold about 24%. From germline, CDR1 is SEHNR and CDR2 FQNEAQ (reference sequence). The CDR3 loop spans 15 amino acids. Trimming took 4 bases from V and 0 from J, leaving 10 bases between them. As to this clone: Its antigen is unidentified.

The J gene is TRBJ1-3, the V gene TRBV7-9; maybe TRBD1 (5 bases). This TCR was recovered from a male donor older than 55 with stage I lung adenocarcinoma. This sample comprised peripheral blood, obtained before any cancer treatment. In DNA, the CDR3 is TGTGCCAGCAGCTCATCCGGGACCTCTGGAAACACCATATATTTT. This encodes CASSSSGTSGNTIYF.